The clone carrying this T cell receptor beta chain was counted between two and nine times. Its specificity is unknown. It was at deep level that the assay was run. The assay was immunoSEQ multiplex PCR, and TCRdb's table has in-frame clones only and misses some. The sample yields almost 750,000 clones, 55% to 80% seen once. Splitting of CD4+ cells produced CD45RA+ naive and CD45RA-negative memory subsets. This record comes from a study of shared clonotypes between healthy human individuals. General study points: Limitation of the genetic and exposure-history diversity represented came from the few donors.

The TCR originated in a woman in her thirties in good health. The specimen was memory CD4+ T cells sorted from blood. Subset given: CD45RA-negative fraction.

The chain's CDR3 is CASSISWTGRNYGYTF. The DNA for the CDR3 is TGTGCCAGTAGTATCTCCTGGACAGGCCGTAACTATGGCTACACCTTC. The chain has TRBV19 and TRBJ1-2, with TRBD1 matching 7 bases. V shed 3 bases and J 1 base; nucleotides not matched to a gene: 8. From germline, CDR1 is LNHDA and CDR2 SQIVND (reference sequence). The CDR3 loop spans 16 amino acids.